This T cell receptor beta chain was sequenced for a study of blood T cell repertoires in COVID-19. Authors' methods: Researchers report that nucleated cell counts were estimated from reference gene primer amplification. Clones were read by immunoSEQ multiplex PCR, and TCRdb kept only the in-frame ones, dropping some. V and J calls and clone size are given by that table; D and trimming were obtained from the DNA. The sample carries more than 25,000 clones, 65% to 70% recorded once. Per the germline V gene, CDR1 is SSHAT and CDR2 is FNYEAQ (reference sequence). J gave up 3 bases and V 0 bases, and 3 bases lay outside the gene matches. The CDR3 has 16 residues.

The sequence came from a human donor in a cohort sampled during active COVID-19. The sequenced material came from peripheral blood. The rearrangement uses TRBV7-7 and TRBJ2-5; 11 nucleotides align to TRBD1. The CDR3 region is CASSLAPGQGEETQYF. The CDR3 DNA sequence: TGTGCCAGCAGCTTAGCCCCGGGACAGGGGGAAGAGACCCAGTACTTC.